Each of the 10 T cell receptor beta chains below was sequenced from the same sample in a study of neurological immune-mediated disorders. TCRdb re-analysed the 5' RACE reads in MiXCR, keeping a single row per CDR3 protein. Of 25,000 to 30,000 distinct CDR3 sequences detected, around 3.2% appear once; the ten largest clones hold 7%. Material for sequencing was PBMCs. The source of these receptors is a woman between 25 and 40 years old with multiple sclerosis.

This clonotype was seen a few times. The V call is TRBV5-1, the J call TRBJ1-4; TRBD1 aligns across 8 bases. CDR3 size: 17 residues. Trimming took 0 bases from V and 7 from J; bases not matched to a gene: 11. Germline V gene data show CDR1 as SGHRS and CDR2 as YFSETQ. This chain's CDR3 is CASSLGYRGTVGEKLFF. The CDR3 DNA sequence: TGCGCCAGCAGCTTGGGCTACAGGGGGACGGTCGGTGAAAAACTGTTTTTT.

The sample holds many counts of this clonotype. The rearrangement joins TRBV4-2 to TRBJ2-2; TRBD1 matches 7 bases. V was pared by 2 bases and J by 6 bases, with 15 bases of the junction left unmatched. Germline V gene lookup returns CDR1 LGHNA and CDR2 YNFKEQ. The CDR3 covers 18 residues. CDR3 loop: CASSQRTGTGVPPGELFF. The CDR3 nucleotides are TGTGCCAGCAGCCAACGGACGGGAACAGGGGTACCCCCCGGGGAGCTGTTTTTT.

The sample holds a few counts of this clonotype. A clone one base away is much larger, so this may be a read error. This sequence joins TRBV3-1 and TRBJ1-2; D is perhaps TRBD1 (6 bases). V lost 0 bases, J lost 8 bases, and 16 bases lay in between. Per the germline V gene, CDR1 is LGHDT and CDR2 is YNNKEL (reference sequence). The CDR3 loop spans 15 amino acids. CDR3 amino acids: CASSQEGQTLLGYTF. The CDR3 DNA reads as TGTGCCAGCAGCCAAGAAGGACAGACTTTGCTAGGCTACACCTTC.

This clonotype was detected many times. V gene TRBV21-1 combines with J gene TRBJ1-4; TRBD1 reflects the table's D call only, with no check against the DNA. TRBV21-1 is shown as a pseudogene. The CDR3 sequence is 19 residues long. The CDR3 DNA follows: TGTGCCAGCAGCAATGACCGGGACAGGAGTCCCACGGTAGGGGAAAAACTGTTTTTT. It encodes CASSNDRDRSPTVGEKLFF.

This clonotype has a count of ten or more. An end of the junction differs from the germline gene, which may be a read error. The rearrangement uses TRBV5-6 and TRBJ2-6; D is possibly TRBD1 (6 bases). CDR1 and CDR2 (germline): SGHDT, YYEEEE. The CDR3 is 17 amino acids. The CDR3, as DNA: TGTGCCAGCAGCTTGGTTGGGGGCGCTTTTGGGGCCAAAGTCCTGACTTTC. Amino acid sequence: CASSLVGGAFGAKVLTF.

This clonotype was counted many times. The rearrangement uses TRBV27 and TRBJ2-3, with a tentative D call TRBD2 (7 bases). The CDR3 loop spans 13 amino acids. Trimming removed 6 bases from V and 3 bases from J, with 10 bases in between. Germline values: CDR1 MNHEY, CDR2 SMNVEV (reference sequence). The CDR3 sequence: CASRGGATDTQYF. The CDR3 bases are TGTGCCAGCAGGGGGGGGGCAACAGATACGCAGTATTTT.

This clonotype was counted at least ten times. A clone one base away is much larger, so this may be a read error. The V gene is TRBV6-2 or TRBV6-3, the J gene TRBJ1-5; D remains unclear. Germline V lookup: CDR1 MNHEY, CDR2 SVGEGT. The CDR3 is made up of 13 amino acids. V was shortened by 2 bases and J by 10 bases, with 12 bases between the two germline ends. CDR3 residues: CASSYTTKGPQHF. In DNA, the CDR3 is TGTGCCAGCAGTTACACAACAAAAGGACCCCAGCATTTT.

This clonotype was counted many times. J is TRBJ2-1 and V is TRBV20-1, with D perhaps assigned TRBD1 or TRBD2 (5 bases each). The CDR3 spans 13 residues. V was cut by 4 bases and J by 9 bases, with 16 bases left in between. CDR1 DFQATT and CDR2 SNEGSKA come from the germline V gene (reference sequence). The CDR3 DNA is TGCAGTGCTATGGGACCCCCGGTAGGTGAGCAGTTCTTC. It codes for CSAMGPPVGEQFF.

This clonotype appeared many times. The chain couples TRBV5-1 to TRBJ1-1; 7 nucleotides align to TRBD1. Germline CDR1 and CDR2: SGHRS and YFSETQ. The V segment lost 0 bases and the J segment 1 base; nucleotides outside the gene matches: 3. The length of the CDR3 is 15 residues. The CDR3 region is CASSLGDRSNTEAFF. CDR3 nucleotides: TGCGCCAGCAGCTTGGGGGACAGATCGAACACTGAAGCTTTCTTT.

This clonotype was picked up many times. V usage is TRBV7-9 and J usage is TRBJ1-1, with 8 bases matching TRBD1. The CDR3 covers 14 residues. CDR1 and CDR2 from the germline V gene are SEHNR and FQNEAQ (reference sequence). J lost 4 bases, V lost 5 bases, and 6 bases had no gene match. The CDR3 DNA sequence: TGTGCCAGCAGCGATCAGGGGGCTGGCACTGAAGCTTTCTTT. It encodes CASSDQGAGTEAFF.